This T cell receptor (beta chain) comes out of a study of cytomegalovirus exposure and HLA in healthy donors. Study background: Among the 300 to 500 genotyped donors, around 85% were placed in the Caucasian-associated ancestry cluster.

Study outcomes and limitations: DRB1 had the most TCR associations and HLA-C the fewest, a later analysis found, with rates varying by HLA locus. In a later analysis, at a false discovery rate of 0.05, under 20,000 TCR beta sequences matched HLA alleles.

Trimming took 8 bases from V and 6 from J, leaving 19 bases between them. CDR1 is MNHEY and CDR2 is SVGAGI in the germline V gene. The CDR3 covers 14 residues. Primers for the PCR totalled 60 Vbeta and 13 Jbeta. Generated by immunoSEQ multiplex PCR, the TCRdb table keeps only in-frame clones and is missing some. The data hold fewer than 200,000 clones, with about three quarters observed a single time. On this clone itself: What it binds is unknown.

This chain joins TRBV6-5 and TRBJ2-5; perhaps TRBD2 as D (6 bases). The clonotype comes from a girl aged 10 to 17 in good health and CMV-seronegative. The sample comprised PBMCs. CDR3 loop: CASASAGGIQTQYF. DNA for the CDR3: TGTGCCAGCGCTTCCGCTGGGGGGATACAGACCCAGTACTTC.